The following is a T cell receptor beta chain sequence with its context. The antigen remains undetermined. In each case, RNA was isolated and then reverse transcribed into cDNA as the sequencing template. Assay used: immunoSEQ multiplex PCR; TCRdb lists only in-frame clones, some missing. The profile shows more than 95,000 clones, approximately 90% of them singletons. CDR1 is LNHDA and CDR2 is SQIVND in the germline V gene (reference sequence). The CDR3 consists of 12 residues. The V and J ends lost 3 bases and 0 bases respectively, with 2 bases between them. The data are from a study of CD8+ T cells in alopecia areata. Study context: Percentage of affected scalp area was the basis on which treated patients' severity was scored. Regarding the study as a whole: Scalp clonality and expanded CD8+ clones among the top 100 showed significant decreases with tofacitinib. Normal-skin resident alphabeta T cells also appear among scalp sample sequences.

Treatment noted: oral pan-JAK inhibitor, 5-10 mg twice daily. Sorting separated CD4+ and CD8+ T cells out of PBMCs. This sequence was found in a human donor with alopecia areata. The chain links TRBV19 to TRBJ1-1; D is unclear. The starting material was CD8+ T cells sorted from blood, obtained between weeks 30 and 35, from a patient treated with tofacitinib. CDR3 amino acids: CASSILNTEAFF. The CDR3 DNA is TGTGCCAGTAGTATTCTGAACACTGAAGCTTTCTTT.